Following are 9 T cell receptor beta chains from one sample sequenced in a study of shared clonotypes between healthy human individuals. Repertoires were generated with immunoSEQ multiplex PCR, while TCRdb's copy carries only in-frame clones and drops some. The profile shows some 2.3 million clones, 80% to 95% of them singletons. Sequencing input: naive CD4+ T cells from PBMCs. Stated subset: CD45RA+ positively selected. These receptors were collected from a man in his late teens or twenties in good health. Some clones in this sample may be carry-over from other donors' samples.

The chain couples TRBV5-1 to TRBJ1-1; D is possibly TRBD1 (6 bases). Trimming cost V 1 base and J 6 bases, with 16 bases left between them. The CDR3 runs 15 residues. Germline V gene data show CDR1 as SGHRS and CDR2 as YFSETQ. The CDR3 spells CASSLSTGAAAEAFF. The CDR3 DNA is TGCGCCAGCAGCTTGTCGACGGGGGCAGCCGCTGAAGCTTTCTTT.

The rearrangement links TRBV19 to TRBJ1-2; D remains unclear. V was pared by 0 bases and J by 4 bases, with 6 bases between. Germline CDR1 is LNHDA and CDR2 is SQIVND (reference sequence). This CDR3 region has 13 residues. The DNA of the CDR3 is TGTGCCAGTAGTATAGATCCGTCCTATGGCTACACCTTC. Encoded protein: CASSIDPSYGYTF. The full variable domain, in which reference TRBV19 and TRBJ1-2 provide the parts outside the CDR3, is DGGITQSPKYLFRKEGQNVTLSCEQNLNHDAMYWYRQDPGQGLRLIYYSQIVNDFQKGDIAEGYSVSREKKESFPLTVTSAQKNPTAFYLCASSIDPSYGYTFGSGTRLTVV.

The V gene is TRBV2, the J gene TRBJ2-3; D remains ambiguous. The CDR3 sequence is 14 residues long. The V gene's germline CDR1 is SNHLY and CDR2 FYNNEI. Deletions cut 7 bases from V and 4 bases from J, with 15 bases between. CDR3: CASTITGVSDTQYF. CDR3 coding DNA: TGTGCCAGCACCATAACTGGGGTTTCAGATACGCAGTATTTT.

This chain links TRBV11-3 with TRBJ2-6, with 9 nucleotides matching TRBD1. Germline V gene sequence: CDR1 SGHNT, CDR2 YENEEA. J was trimmed by 0 bases and V by 4 bases; bases with no gene match: 7. This CDR3 contains 18 residues. CDR3 region: CASSSGTGRTSGANVLTF. DNA of the CDR3: TGTGCCAGCAGCTCCGGGACAGGGAGAACCTCTGGGGCCAACGTCCTGACTTTC.

The genes are TRBV7-3 and TRBJ2-1; 8 bases fit TRBD2. CDR1 is SGHTA, CDR2 FQGTGA, per germline. This CDR3 contains 17 residues. V shed 0 bases and J 6 bases; nucleotides not matched to a gene: 10. The CDR3 region is CASSLTLGSGAINEQFF. CDR3 DNA sequence: TGTGCCAGCAGCTTAACGTTAGGTAGCGGGGCAATCAATGAGCAGTTCTTC.

The chain links TRBV28 to TRBJ2-7, with TRBD2 matching over 9 bases. Germline CDR1 MDHEN, CDR2 SYDVKM. V shed 2 bases, J shed 3 bases, and the junction held 11 bases outside the gene matches. This CDR3 spans 17 amino acids. The CDR3 here is CASSLPELAGLGYEQYF. The DNA for the CDR3 is TGTGCCAGCAGTTTACCCGAGCTAGCGGGACTCGGCTACGAGCAGTACTTC.

This sequence joins TRBV28 and TRBJ2-5; 9 bases match TRBD2. The CDR3 has 14 amino acids. With V trimmed by 6 bases and J by 4 bases, 6 bases remained unmatched. Germline V gives CDR1 MDHEN, CDR2 SYDVKM. The CDR3 region is CASSQTTSGETQYF. Written as DNA, the CDR3 is TGTGCCAGCAGCCAGACGACTAGCGGAGAGACCCAGTACTTC.

The gene calls are TRBV7-8 and TRBJ1-1, with TRBD1 as a possible D gene (5 bases). The length of the CDR3 is 15 residues. In germline, CDR1 is SGHVS, CDR2 FQNEAQ. The ends were cut back, 5 bases at V and 13 bases at J, with 26 bases in the middle. CDR3 protein: CASSPRAGRLYRDFF. In nucleotides, the CDR3 is TGTGCCAGCAGCCCCCGGGCGGGACGTTTATATCGGGATTTCTTT.

The chain is built from TRBV27 and TRBJ1-5; no definite D call. CDR1 is MNHEY and CDR2 is SMNVEV in the germline V gene (reference sequence). V gave up 8 bases and J gave up 5 bases, with 13 bases separating them. There are 13 residues in the CDR3. The CDR3 DNA reads as TGTGCCAGCTCCCTTAATTCGTATCAGCCCCAGCATTTT. The encoded protein is CASSLNSYQPQHF.